This entry lists 27 T cell receptor beta chains sequenced from one sample in a study of T cells after yellow fever vaccination. TCRdb itself ran the 5' RACE reads through MiXCR, one entry per CDR3 protein. This sample yields about 300,000 distinct CDR3 sequences, of which roughly 9% are seen a single time; about 3.7% belongs to the top ten. The material sequenced was CD4+ T cells sorted from PBMCs, taken 5 days after the yellow fever booster vaccination. These receptors originate from a young man who received the YFV17D yellow fever vaccine.

The V gene is TRBV7-9, the J gene TRBJ1-4, with unresolved D. Germline CDR1 is SEHNR and CDR2 is FQNEAQ (reference sequence). The CDR3 totals 15 residues. V lost 5 bases and J lost 5, with 15 bases in between. CDR3 in amino acids: CASSPSGRVNEKLFF. In nucleotides, the CDR3 is TGTGCCAGCAGCCCCTCGGGCCGCGTCAATGAAAAACTGTTTTTT.

This chain joins TRBV4-2 and TRBJ2-2; possibly TRBD1 or TRBD2 for D (5 bases each). Germline CDR1 is LGHNA and CDR2 is YNFKEQ. The CDR3 is 16 amino acids. Between the trimmed V and J ends, which lost 0 bases and 5 bases, there was a span of 13 bases. This CDR3 is CASSQDLGRTTGELFF. The DNA for the CDR3 is TGTGCCAGCAGCCAAGACTTGGGACGGACAACCGGGGAGCTGTTTTTT.

This clonotype was seen repeatedly, ten times or more. The CDR3 DNA reads TGTGCCAGCAGCGTGACAGGGAGGCTCACCGGGGAGCTGTTTTTT. The encoded protein is CASSVTGRLTGELFF. The chain links TRBV7-2 to TRBJ2-2; tentatively, D is TRBD1 (7 bases). V was shortened by 5 bases and J by 4 bases, with 14 bases between the two germline ends. The germline CDR1 and CDR2 sequences are SGHTA and FQGNSA. This CDR3 has 15 residues.

This clonotype was seen many times. The chain couples TRBV6-5 to TRBJ2-2; D gene ambiguous. With 0 bases removed from V and 0 bases from J, the gap between germline ends came to 5 bases. The CDR3 extends over 15 amino acids. Germline V lookup: CDR1 MNHEY, CDR2 SVGAGI. DNA of the CDR3: TGTGCCAGCAGTTACTCGTTCGCGAACACCGGGGAGCTGTTTTTT. It is translated as CASSYSFANTGELFF.

This clonotype was detected ten times or more. V and J are TRBV7-9 and TRBJ1-1, with a tentative D call TRBD1 (6 bases). This CDR3 has 13 amino acids. Germline V CDR1 and CDR2: SEHNR, FQNEAQ (reference sequence). This CDR3 reads CASYRESDTEAFF. The CDR3 DNA follows: TGTGCAAGTTACAGGGAATCGGACACTGAAGCTTTCTTT.

This clonotype appeared a few times. The V call is TRBV28, the J call TRBJ1-2; D not certain. V was trimmed by 7 bases and J by 0 bases, leaving 9 bases between them. Germline CDR1 is MDHEN and CDR2 is SYDVKM. The CDR3 spans 13 residues. The CDR3: CASTEYSNYGYTF. CDR3 nucleotide sequence: TGTGCCAGCACCGAATATTCTAACTATGGCTACACCTTC.

This clonotype occurred a few times. The chain has TRBV29-1 and TRBJ2-2; D remains ambiguous. Trimming took 3 bases from V and 3 from J, leaving 11 bases between them. From germline, CDR1 is SQVTM and CDR2 ANQGSEA. The CDR3 runs 14 residues. In nucleotides, the CDR3 is TGCAGCGTTGAGGTCGGTGGAGACACCGGGGAGCTGTTTTTT. Encoded protein: CSVEVGGDTGELFF.

The table lists this clonotype with a few counts. The chain links TRBV6-5 to TRBJ1-2; D not certain. V was cut by 5 bases and J by 8 bases, with 18 bases left in between. CDR3 length equals 14 residues. Germline CDR1 is MNHEY and CDR2 is SVGAGI. The CDR3: CASSQGSFRGGYTF. CDR3 DNA sequence: TGTGCCAGCAGTCAAGGGAGTTTTAGAGGGGGCTACACCTTC.

The chain couples TRBV5-1 to TRBJ2-5; D gene ambiguous. The CDR3 length is 14 residues. V was shortened by 2 bases and J by 3 bases, with 11 bases between the two germline ends. Per the germline V gene, CDR1 is SGHRS and CDR2 is YFSETQ. DNA of the CDR3: TGCGCCAGCAGCTTATCGACATGGGAAGAGACCCAGTACTTC. It yields the protein CASSLSTWEETQYF.

The chain joins TRBV9 to TRBJ2-1, with D hard to call. Germline V lookup: CDR1 SGDLS, CDR2 YYNGEE. CDR3 length equals 14 residues. The ends were cut back, 0 bases at V and 3 bases at J, with 7 bases in the middle. CDR3 residues: CASSVGGGYNEQFF. CDR3 nucleotides: TGTGCCAGCAGCGTAGGAGGCGGCTACAATGAGCAGTTCTTC.

This clonotype was counted between two and nine times. This chain connects TRBV13 to TRBJ2-6, with 9 bases identical to TRBD1. Trimming at V came to 5 bases and at J to 1 base, leaving 9 bases not matched to a gene. This CDR3 is 18 amino acids long. Per germline, CDR1 PRHDT and CDR2 FYEKMQ (reference sequence). The CDR3 nucleotides are TGTGCCAGCAGCACCGGACAGGGGTTCTCTTCTGGGGCCAACGTCCTGACTTTC. It is translated as CASSTGQGFSSGANVLTF.

The chain combines TRBV7-9 with TRBJ1-1; 7 nucleotides agree with TRBD1. Trimming removed 5 bases from V and 4 bases from J; junction bases left unmatched: 10. Germline V gene sequence: CDR1 SEHNR, CDR2 FQNEAQ (reference sequence). This CDR3 comprises 15 residues. This CDR3 reads CASSPGTAPFTEAFF. In DNA, the CDR3 is TGTGCCAGCAGCCCGGGGACAGCCCCCTTCACTGAAGCTTTCTTT.

The chain joins TRBV7-2 to TRBJ2-3; D might be TRBD1 or TRBD2, each matching 5 bases. Per germline, CDR1 SGHTA and CDR2 FQGNSA. Trimming removed 2 bases at V and 9 bases at J, with 15 bases between. The CDR3 consists of 14 residues. The CDR3 region has the DNA TGTGCCAGCAGCTTAAACGAGGGGTCAAGCACGCAGTATTTT. Translated, it gives CASSLNEGSSTQYF.

In its sample, this clonotype was seen a few times. The chain joins TRBV7-3 to TRBJ1-1; D remains ambiguous. Trimming took off 4 bases at V and 3 bases at J, with 9 bases between the two ends. The germline V gene encodes CDR1 SGHTA and CDR2 FQGTGA. This CDR3 region has 13 residues. This chain's CDR3 is CASSYKRDTEAFF. DNA for the CDR3: TGTGCCAGCAGCTACAAGAGGGACACTGAAGCTTTCTTT.

The genes are TRBV15 and TRBJ2-3; D gene unclear. The V gene's germline CDR1 is LNHNV and CDR2 YYDKDF (reference sequence). The CDR3 covers 15 residues. V dropped 0 bases and J dropped 2 bases, with 9 bases sitting between them. Written as DNA, the CDR3 is TGTGCCACCAGCAGAGATCGAGATGCCACAGATACGCAGTATTTT. As protein: CATSRDRDATDTQYF.

This clonotype has only a few counts. The chain recombines TRBV18 with TRBJ2-5; D is uncertain. The CDR3 sequence is 15 residues long. Trimming took 0 bases from V and 3 from J, leaving 11 bases between them. Germline assignment: CDR1 KGHSH and CDR2 LQKENI. CDR3 protein: CASSPPMKPEETQYF. The CDR3 nucleotides read TGTGCCAGCTCACCACCGATGAAACCCGAAGAGACCCAGTACTTC. Drawing the rest from reference TRBV18 and TRBJ2-5, the complete variable domain is NAGVMQNPRHLVRRRGQEARLRCSPMKGHSHVYWYRQLPEEGLKFMVYLQKENIIDESGMPKERFSAEFPKEGPSILRIQQVVRGDSAAYFCASSPPMKPEETQYFGPGTRLLVL.

This clonotype showed up just a few times. The chain couples TRBV2 to TRBJ1-6, with no clear D. CDR1 is SNHLY and CDR2 is FYNNEI in the germline V gene. This CDR3 has 15 amino acids. Trimming shortened V by 6 bases and J by 7 bases, and 16 bases separated the two germline ends. The CDR3 reads CASRRAESPNSPLHF. CDR3 coding DNA: TGTGCCAGCAGGCGGGCTGAGAGCCCAAATTCACCCCTCCACTTT. Supplemented by reference TRBV2 and TRBJ1-6, the full variable domain reads EPEVTQTPSHQVTQMGQEVILRCVPISNHLYFYWYRQILGQKVEFLVSFYNNEISEKSEIFDDQFSVERPDGSNFTLKIRSTKLEDSAMYFCASRRAESPNSPLHFGNGTRLTVT.

The chain recombines TRBV20-1 with TRBJ2-3; 8 nucleotides match TRBD2. CDR1 is DFQATT and CDR2 is SNEGSKA in the germline V gene (reference sequence). V shed 6 bases, J shed 7 bases, and the junction held 15 bases outside the gene matches. The CDR3 sequence is 15 residues long. In DNA form, the CDR3 reads TGCAGTGCCCGACCCCCCAGCGGGGGAATGAATACGCAGTATTTT. Its translation: CSARPPSGGMNTQYF.

The table lists this clonotype with many counts. V is TRBV5-1 and J is TRBJ2-1; no reliable D call. Trimming pared 0 bases from V and 0 bases from J, leaving 10 bases between. The CDR3 contains 16 residues. Germline V gene lookup returns CDR1 SGHRS and CDR2 YFSETQ. DNA of the CDR3: TGCGCCAGCAGCTTGGGGCCTCAAAGCTCCTACAATGAGCAGTTCTTC. Amino acid sequence: CASSLGPQSSYNEQFF.

The chain links TRBV18 to TRBJ2-1, with unresolved D. The CDR3 length is 15 residues. V was cut by 2 bases and J by 5 bases, with 13 bases left in between. CDR1 KGHSH and CDR2 LQKENI come from the germline V gene. In DNA form, the CDR3 reads TGTGCCAGCTCACCAATTGAGTCAGGACACAATGAGCAGTTCTTC. Its translation is CASSPIESGHNEQFF.

This clonotype showed up just a few times. The genes are TRBV20-1 and TRBJ2-3, with D unresolved. There are 12 residues in the CDR3. The V and J ends lost 6 bases and 5 bases respectively, with 12 bases between them. Germline values: CDR1 DFQATT, CDR2 SNEGSKA (reference sequence). Here the CDR3 DNA reads TGCAGTGCCCCAGATCGAGGAGATACGCAGTATTTT. The encoded protein is CSAPDRGDTQYF.

The V call is TRBV27, the J call TRBJ2-5; D gene uncertain. The CDR3 sequence is 11 residues long. The germline gives CDR1 MNHEY, CDR2 SMNVEV (reference sequence). V lost 8 bases and J 5 bases, leaving 9 bases between the germline ends. The DNA of the CDR3 is TGTGCCAGCGGGCGGTCCGAGACCCAGTACTTC. This codes for CASGRSETQYF.

The V gene is TRBV19, the J gene TRBJ2-5; D is unresolved. CDR1 is LNHDA, CDR2 SQIVND, per germline (reference sequence). The CDR3 is 13 amino acids. V gave up 5 bases and J gave up 5 bases, with 12 bases separating them. The CDR3 nucleotides are TGTGCCAGTAGTCCTTCCCGAGTGGAGACCCAGTACTTC. Amino acids: CASSPSRVETQYF.

This chain connects TRBV7-2 to TRBJ2-7; D might be TRBD1 or TRBD2, each matching 5 bases. CDR3 size: 17 residues. Trimming took off 3 bases at V and 4 bases at J, with 22 bases between the two ends. Looked up from germline, CDR1 is SGHTA and CDR2 is FQGNSA. The CDR3 coding sequence is TGTGCCAGCAGCTTGAGCCCCCCCGGACTGGGGCAATACGAGCAGTACTTC. Translated: CASSLSPPGLGQYEQYF.

In this sample, this clonotype turned up a few times. The chain is built from TRBV7-8 and TRBJ1-2; TRBD1 is a possible D gene (5 bases). Looked up from germline, CDR1 is SGHVS and CDR2 is FQNEAQ. The CDR3 covers 12 residues. Trimming left V 4 bases short and J 8 bases short, with 11 bases between. CDR3: CASSWGVEGYTF. The CDR3 DNA is TGTGCCAGCAGCTGGGGGGTAGAGGGCTACACCTTC.

The rearrangement uses TRBV5-4 and TRBJ2-3, with D maybe TRBD2 (5 bases). CDR1 is SGHNT, CDR2 YYREEE, per germline (reference sequence). This CDR3 contains 15 residues. Between the trimmed V and J ends, which lost 4 bases and 3 bases, there was a span of 15 bases. For the CDR3, the DNA is TGTGCCAGCAGCCTAGGAGGACGAAGGACAGATACGCAGTATTTT. Its protein product is CASSLGGRRTDTQYF.

The table lists this clonotype with many counts. The CDR3 nucleotides read TGTGCCAGCAGCTTAGACAGTGCAACTAATGAAAAACTGTTTTTT. It is translated as CASSLDSATNEKLFF. The genes are TRBV7-2 and TRBJ1-4; unclear D gene. Trimming left V 1 base short and J 0 bases short, with 6 bases between. CDR1 SGHTA and CDR2 FQGNSA come from the germline V gene. CDR3 length equals 15 residues.